Listed here are 28 T cell receptor beta chains from one sample, sequenced in a study of CD8+ T cells in alopecia areata. Sample treatment: oral pan-JAK inhibitor, 5-10 mg twice daily. The authors extracted RNA and reverse transcribed it into cDNA as the sequencing template. The assay was immunoSEQ multiplex PCR, and TCRdb's table has in-frame clones only and misses some. The sample includes under 200,000 clones, roughly 65% of them seen just once. The sequencing here drew on CD4+ T cells sorted from blood, taken at week 4, from a patient treated with tofacitinib. The receptors here all came from a human donor with alopecia areata.

This clone occurred a few times. The rearrangement joins TRBV5-4 to TRBJ2-2; no reliable D call. The CDR3 length is 14 residues. Germline-derived CDR1 and CDR2 are SGHNT and YYREEE (reference sequence). V was trimmed by 4 bases and J by 0 bases, leaving 7 bases between them. The CDR3 sequence is CASSLGANTGELFF. DNA of the CDR3: TGTGCCAGCAGCCTCGGCGCGAACACCGGGGAGCTGTTTTTT.

This chain joins TRBV13 and TRBJ2-1; unclear D gene. With 0 bases removed from V and 7 bases from J, the gap between germline ends came to 10 bases. Germline CDR1 PRHDT, CDR2 FYEKMQ (reference sequence). The CDR3 consists of 14 residues. In DNA, the CDR3 is TGTGCCAGCAGCTTAGGGACTCCCTCGAATGAGCAGTTCTTC. Translated: CASSLGTPSNEQFF.

This rearrangement joins TRBV29-1 to TRBJ2-2, with 7 bases aligning to TRBD2. J gave up 6 bases and V 5 bases, and 9 bases lay outside the gene matches. This CDR3 is built from 14 residues. The germline CDR1 and CDR2 sequences are SQVTM and ANQGSEA. CDR3 amino acids: CSVRASGGSGELFF. The DNA for the CDR3 is TGCAGCGTTCGGGCTAGCGGCGGTTCCGGGGAGCTGTTTTTT.

The gene calls are TRBV25-1 and TRBJ2-5, with TRBD1 matching 8 bases. J was trimmed by 5 bases and V by 3 bases; bases with no gene match: 5. This CDR3 contains 14 residues. Germline assignment: CDR1 MGHDK and CDR2 SYGVNS. The CDR3 DNA sequence: TGTGCCAGCAGTGACCCAGGGGGCTATGAGACCCAGTACTTC. This translates into CASSDPGGYETQYF.

This chain connects TRBV7-8 to TRBJ1-2, with D maybe TRBD1 (6 bases). V was clipped by 5 bases and J by 5 bases, with 12 bases between them. Germline values: CDR1 SGHVS, CDR2 FQNEAQ. The CDR3 has 13 amino acids. The DNA of the CDR3 is TGTGCCAGCAGCCTTGGAGGGGGTTATGGCTACACCTTC. It specifies CASSLGGGYGYTF.

The gene calls are TRBV2 and TRBJ2-1; D may correspond to TRBD1 or TRBD2 (6 bases each). The germline V and J ends were trimmed by 6 bases and 2 bases, with 11 bases remaining between them. The CDR3 contains 14 residues. The V gene's germline CDR1 is SNHLY and CDR2 FYNNEI. Here the CDR3 reads CASRKGGAYNEQFF. CDR3 bases: TGTGCCAGCAGGAAGGGGGGCGCCTACAATGAGCAGTTCTTC.

DNA for the CDR3: TGCAGCTGTACTCCTTGGGGGTACCAAGAGACCCAGTACTTC. It encodes CSCTPWGYQETQYF. The V and J genes are TRBV29-1 and TRBJ2-5; the D call may be TRBD1 or TRBD2 (5 bases each). The CDR3 contains 14 residues. Germline CDR1 reads SQVTM; CDR2 reads ANQGSEA. V was clipped by 8 bases and J by 0 bases, with 16 bases between them.

The chain employs TRBV6-5 and TRBJ1-5, with D possibly TRBD1 on 6 matching bases. This CDR3 has 15 residues. CDR1 and CDR2 from the germline V gene are MNHEY and SVGAGI. V was cut by 6 bases and J by 4 bases, with 16 bases left in between. CDR3 coding DNA: TGTGCCAGCAGCTCGGGACATTCTACTAATCAGCCCCAGCATTTT. Residues: CASSSGHSTNQPQHF.

The chain joins TRBV4-3 to TRBJ1-2; D gene ambiguous. With 0 bases removed from V and 3 bases from J, the gap between germline ends came to 8 bases. Per germline, CDR1 LGHNA and CDR2 YSLEER. This CDR3 comprises 14 residues. The CDR3 sequence: CASSQDYGYYGYTF. CDR3 nucleotide sequence: TGCGCCAGCAGCCAAGACTACGGATACTATGGCTACACCTTC.

The rearrangement links TRBV30 to TRBJ2-2, with D possibly being TRBD1 (6 bases). The CDR3 totals 13 residues. Germline V lookup: CDR1 GTSNPN, CDR2 SVGIG (reference sequence). Between the trimmed V and J ends, which lost 3 bases and 3 bases, there was a span of 8 bases. This chain's CDR3 is CAWRTGYTGELFF. As DNA, the CDR3 is TGTGCCTGGAGGACAGGATACACCGGGGAGCTGTTTTTT.

Here the CDR3 DNA reads TGTGCCAGCAGCCCCCGACAGGGTCTTTCACCCCTCCACTTT. Amino acid sequence: CASSPRQGLSPLHF. The chain links TRBV9 to TRBJ1-6, with TRBD1 matching 7 bases. The CDR3 loop spans 14 amino acids. Germline V CDR1 and CDR2: SGDLS, YYNGEE. With V trimmed by 4 bases and J by 9 bases, 7 bases remained unmatched.

This chain links TRBV27 with TRBJ2-2; tentative D call: TRBD1 (6 bases). The V gene lost 6 bases and the J gene lost 4 bases, with 9 bases spanning the gap. The CDR3 length is 13 residues. The germline V gene encodes CDR1 MNHEY and CDR2 SMNVEV (reference sequence). DNA for the CDR3: TGTGCCAGCAGCACAGGGTTCACCGGGGAGCTGTTTTTT. Its translation is CASSTGFTGELFF.

The chain uses TRBV6-6 and TRBJ1-4; D gene unclear. Trimming left V 1 base short and J 6 bases short, with 6 bases between. CDR3 length: 13 residues. Germline V lookup: CDR1 MNHNY, CDR2 SVGAGI (reference sequence). CDR3 DNA sequence: TGTGCCAGCAGTTACTACAGCTATGAAAAACTGTTTTTT. Translating gives CASSYYSYEKLFF.

Regarding this clone: A much larger clone differs by one base, so this may be a read error. The CDR3 sequence: CASSLTGRGYNEQFF. The CDR3 DNA follows: TGTGCCAGCAGCTTGACAGGCCGAGGGTACAATGAGCAGTTCTTC. V and J are TRBV7-3 and TRBJ2-1, with D tentatively TRBD1 (6 bases). The CDR3 runs 15 residues. V was cut by 3 bases and J by 4 bases, with 13 bases left in between. Germline loops: CDR1 SGHTA, CDR2 FQGTGA.

The V and J genes are TRBV4-2 and TRBJ2-3, with D tentatively TRBD1 or TRBD2 (6 bases each). CDR1 is LGHNA, CDR2 YNFKEQ, per germline. CDR3 length equals 17 residues. Trimming removed 0 bases at V and 1 base at J, with 14 bases between. The CDR3 bases are TGTGCCAGCAGCCAAGATCCCCACAGGGAGGGCACAGATACGCAGTATTTT. Its translation is CASSQDPHREGTDTQYF.

J is TRBJ1-2 and V is TRBV20-1, with D uncertain. The CDR3 sequence is 11 residues long. V lost 5 bases and J 4 bases, leaving 8 bases between the germline ends. Germline V gives CDR1 DFQATT, CDR2 SNEGSKA (reference sequence). The CDR3 region is CSAEELYGYTF. The CDR3 DNA is TGCAGTGCTGAAGAACTCTATGGCTACACCTTC.

The V gene is TRBV29-1, the J gene TRBJ1-3; D gene ambiguous. Trimming took 7 bases from V and 3 from J, leaving 13 bases between them. The CDR3 consists of 13 residues. Looked up from germline, CDR1 is SQVTM and CDR2 is ANQGSEA. The CDR3 coding sequence is TGCAGCGCCAGAGATGGGTATGGAAACACCATATATTTT. This gives the protein CSARDGYGNTIYF.

The V and J genes are TRBV10-3 and TRBJ2-5, with 10 nucleotides matching TRBD2. Germline CDR1 and CDR2: ENHRY and SYGVKD. The CDR3 loop spans 17 amino acids. The junction had 8 bases not matched to a gene; V was cut back by 2 bases and J by 2 bases. The CDR3 sequence: CAISENLAGADQETQYF. CDR3 sequence (DNA): TGTGCCATCAGTGAGAACCTAGCGGGGGCGGATCAAGAGACCCAGTACTTC.

The chain carries TRBV30 and TRBJ2-2; the D gene is possibly TRBD1 (5 bases). Germline-derived CDR1 and CDR2 are GTSNPN and SVGIG (reference sequence). V was cut by 0 bases and J by 4 bases, with 12 bases left in between. CDR3 length: 15 residues. In DNA, the CDR3 is TGTGCCTGGAGTGTATTAGGCAGGGCCACCGGGGAGCTGTTTTTT. It codes for CAWSVLGRATGELFF.

This clone was picked up a small number of times. The chain employs TRBV4-1 and TRBJ1-2; 8 positions agree with TRBD1. Unmatched junction bases numbered 20, after V lost 4 bases and J lost 1 base. Germline loops: CDR1 MGHRA, CDR2 YSYEKL. The CDR3 loop spans 20 amino acids. This chain's CDR3 is CASSLGAFEDREFGNYGYTF. CDR3 DNA: TGCGCCAGCAGCCTGGGTGCTTTCGAGGACAGGGAGTTCGGTAACTATGGCTACACCTTC.

This clone came up a few times. The V and J genes are TRBV7-2 and TRBJ1-2, with D unclear. Germline V gene sequence: CDR1 SGHTA, CDR2 FQGNSA. CDR3 length: 15 residues. V lost 1 base and J 4 bases, leaving 13 bases between the germline ends. This chain's CDR3 is CASSLGSGTSYGYTF. In DNA, the CDR3 is TGTGCCAGCAGCTTAGGCTCCGGTACCAGCTATGGCTACACCTTC.

This clone showed up just a few times. The CDR3 sequence: CASRGPVNEQFF. For the CDR3, the DNA is TGTGCCAGTCGAGGGCCGGTGAATGAGCAGTTCTTC. The V and J genes are TRBV6-5 and TRBJ2-1, with TRBD2 as a possible D gene (5 bases). The CDR3 loop spans 12 amino acids. Germline lookup yields CDR1 MNHEY and CDR2 SVGAGI. V was shortened by 9 bases and J by 7 bases, with 13 bases between the two germline ends.

This clone came up once. V usage is TRBV4-1 and J usage is TRBJ1-5; 7 bases align to TRBD1. Germline trimming cut 5 bases from V and 2 bases from J; bases unmatched to any gene: 6. The CDR3 is made up of 15 amino acids. Germline CDR1 is MGHRA and CDR2 is YSYEKL. CDR3 sequence (DNA): TGCGCCAGCAGCTCAGGGGGGTCGGGCAATCAGCCCCAGCATTTT. It is translated as CASSSGGSGNQPQHF.

A few counts support this clone. This chain connects TRBV19 to TRBJ1-5; possible D gene TRBD1, 5 bases. The CDR3 runs 16 residues. CDR1 LNHDA and CDR2 SQIVND come from the germline V gene (reference sequence). V lost 6 bases and J lost 3, with 18 bases in between. The CDR3 sequence is CASRRQSTSFNQPQHF. CDR3 coding DNA: TGTGCCAGTAGGAGACAGAGTACCTCCTTCAATCAGCCCCAGCATTTT.

The chain couples TRBV7-3 to TRBJ2-7; TRBD1 is a possible D gene (6 bases). Germline V CDR1 and CDR2: SGHTA, FQGTGA. Trimming removed 5 bases from V and 5 bases from J, with 13 bases in between. CDR3 length: 13 amino acids. This chain's CDR3 is CASSQQQGNEQYF. CDR3 DNA: TGTGCCAGCAGCCAGCAACAGGGTAACGAGCAGTACTTC.

The V gene is TRBV14, the J gene TRBJ2-6; TRBD1 or TRBD2 may be the D gene (6 bases each). This CDR3 is 15 amino acids long. CDR1 and CDR2 from the germline V gene are SGHDN and FVKESK. V lost 4 bases and J 3 bases, leaving 10 bases between the germline ends. CDR3 protein: CASSRGAGGANVLTF. The CDR3 DNA follows: TGTGCCAGCAGCCGGGGGGCAGGTGGGGCCAACGTCCTGACTTTC.

This clone is a singleton in its sample. This chain links TRBV27 with TRBJ1-1; no clear D gene. V was shortened by 4 bases and J by 6 bases, with 12 bases between the two germline ends. This CDR3 is 13 amino acids long. Germline V gene data show CDR1 as MNHEY and CDR2 as SMNVEV (reference sequence). The DNA for the CDR3 is TGTGCCAGCAGTTCGAGGGAGTTCGCTGAAGCTTTCTTT. This encodes CASSSREFAEAFF.

The chain uses TRBV29-1 and TRBJ1-6, with 9 nucleotides matching TRBD1. CDR3 size: 13 residues. From germline, CDR1 is SQVTM and CDR2 ANQGSEA. With 4 bases clipped from V and 7 bases from J, the junction kept 2 bases outside the gene matches. CDR3 region: CSVAGQGNSPLHF. CDR3 nucleotides: TGCAGCGTTGCCGGACAGGGGAATTCACCCCTCCACTTT. Together with reference TRBV29-1 and TRBJ1-6, the CDR3 gives the full variable domain: SAVISQKPSRDICQRGTSLTIQCQVDSQVTMMFWYRQQPGQSLTLIATANQGSEATYESGFVIDKFPISRPNLTFSTLTVSNMSPEDSSIYLCSVAGQGNSPLHFGNGTRLTVT.